This TCR beta chain comes out of a study of T cell changes during pregnancy in multiple sclerosis. Germline CDR1 is SGHAT and CDR2 is FQNNGV. The trim removed 5 bases at V and 5 bases at J, leaving 10 bases unmatched. This CDR3 contains 15 residues. Repertoires were generated with immunoSEQ multiplex PCR, while TCRdb's copy carries only in-frame clones and drops some. Of tens of thousands of clones listed, more than 85% were seen once; the top ten hold roughly 2.7%. This specimen was peripheral blood, taken in the third trimester of pregnancy. The genes are TRBV11-2 and TRBJ2-5; 8 positions agree with TRBD2. The source is a female donor in good health, enrolled as a control in a pregnancy study. The chain's CDR3 is CASSPPGGAGETQYF. In nucleotides, the CDR3 is TGTGCCAGCAGCCCCCCGGGGGGGGCAGGTGAGACCCAGTACTTC.